The sample holds many counts of the clone carrying this T cell receptor beta chain. Its antigen is unknown. The entry originates in a study of T-cell memory formation after mild COVID-19. About the research overall: The TCR clusters were mostly specific to one donor.

TCRdb itself ran the 5' RACE reads through MiXCR, one entry per CDR3 protein. This sample has tens of thousands of distinct CDR3 sequences, with about an eighth found just once. Points from the study as a whole: Pre-infection memory contained some responding clones, which suggested that cross-reactive memory had joined. Second-wave clones with a day 37 peak had unconfirmed SARS-CoV-2 specificity. Of the contracting clones, CD4+ ones lay mainly in CM and EM, and CD8+ ones in EMRA.

Between the trimmed V and J ends, which lost 0 bases and 6 bases, there was a span of 14 bases. Per germline, CDR1 SGHTA and CDR2 FQGNSA. The CDR3 contains 16 residues. The TCR comes from a man aged 18-30 years who had mild COVID-19 (a few samples of this study predate the infection). Cell type and time point are not known. The sequenced sample consisted of PBMCs or a T cell subset sorted from them (not recorded which). The chain links TRBV7-2 to TRBJ2-2; tentative D call: TRBD1 (5 bases). The CDR3 loop reads CASSLATAWGAGELFF. The CDR3 nucleotides are TGTGCCAGCAGCTTAGCCACAGCCTGGGGCGCCGGGGAGCTGTTTTTT.